This passage covers 25 T cell receptor beta chains from one sample sequenced in a study of cytomegalovirus exposure and HLA in healthy donors. Produced via immunoSEQ multiplex PCR; TCRdb's table is partial and in-frame only. Here the sample spans 250,000 or so clones, around 89% being singletons. Material for sequencing was PBMCs. These receptors originate from a woman aged 18-35 years in good health and CMV-seronegative.

The chain employs TRBV6-5 and TRBJ1-5, with D unclear. Germline-derived CDR1 and CDR2 are MNHEY and SVGAGI. Trimming left V 5 bases short and J 0 bases short, with 11 bases between. This CDR3 is 15 amino acids long. CDR3 loop: CASSPSAVSNQPQHF. The CDR3, as DNA: TGTGCCAGCAGTCCGTCTGCGGTTAGCAATCAGCCCCAGCATTTT.

The rearrangement uses TRBV7-9 and TRBJ1-6, with D possibly being TRBD1 (6 bases). V gave up 5 bases and J gave up 5 bases, with 13 bases separating them. Germline CDR1 SEHNR, CDR2 FQNEAQ (reference sequence). The CDR3 consists of 15 residues. The CDR3: CASSPTGGHNSPLHF. The CDR3 DNA is TGTGCCAGCAGCCCCACGGGGGGCCATAATTCACCCCTCCACTTT.

The CDR3 loop is CASSYILRGDSAGELFF. CDR3 sequence (DNA): TGTGCCAGCAGCTACATCCTTCGGGGGGACTCCGCCGGGGAGCTGTTTTTT. The rearrangement uses TRBV28 and TRBJ2-2; 7 positions agree with TRBD2. Germline loops: CDR1 MDHEN, CDR2 SYDVKM. CDR3 length equals 17 residues. V shed 6 bases, J shed 6 bases, and the junction held 16 bases outside the gene matches.

This clone was seen repeatedly, ten times or more. V and J are TRBV19 and TRBJ1-2; D gene unclear. V dropped 4 bases and J dropped 3 bases, with 6 bases sitting between them. Germline V lookup: CDR1 LNHDA, CDR2 SQIVND (reference sequence). The CDR3 spans 12 residues. The CDR3 loop is CASSNGYYGYTF. In nucleotides, the CDR3 is TGTGCCAGTAGTAACGGTTACTATGGCTACACCTTC.

V and J are TRBV10-3 and TRBJ2-7, with D unresolved. The CDR3 runs 15 residues. The V gene lost 3 bases and the J gene lost 0 bases, with 12 bases spanning the gap. In germline, CDR1 is ENHRY, CDR2 SYGVKD. The CDR3 sequence is CAISDSHESSYEQYF. CDR3 nucleotides: TGTGCCATCAGTGATAGTCACGAGAGCTCCTACGAGCAGTACTTC.

The chain recombines TRBV9 with TRBJ2-3; 10 bases line up with TRBD2. This CDR3 has 14 residues. The germline V gene has CDR1 SGDLS and CDR2 YYNGEE. V dropped 4 bases and J dropped 3; count of bases not matched to a gene: 2. CDR3 DNA sequence: TGTGCCAGCAGCCTTAGCGGGGGGACAGATACGCAGTATTTT. Translation: CASSLSGGTDTQYF.

The chain combines TRBV30 with TRBJ1-5; D not certain. Trimming took 1 base from V and 2 from J, leaving 6 bases between them. The CDR3 runs to 13 residues. The germline gives CDR1 GTSNPN, CDR2 SVGIG (reference sequence). In nucleotides, the CDR3 is TGTGCCTGGAGTGGTGCGGGCAATCAGCCCCAGCATTTT. This translates into CAWSGAGNQPQHF.

The CDR3 nucleotides are TGTGCCAGCAGCGGCCTGAGTGTTTGGAGTTTACCTTACGAGCAGTACTTC. Translated: CASSGLSVWSLPYEQYF. The chain uses TRBV7-2 and TRBJ2-7, with D uncertain. This CDR3 comprises 17 residues. The germline V gene encodes CDR1 SGHTA and CDR2 FQGNSA. Trimming stripped 5 bases from V and 4 bases from J, with 24 bases between.

This chain links TRBV19 with TRBJ2-7; the D is unclear. CDR3 length: 14 residues. Germline lookup yields CDR1 LNHDA and CDR2 SQIVND (reference sequence). Trimming removed 1 base at V and 0 bases at J, with 7 bases between. The CDR3 DNA is TGTGCCAGTAGTATAGTGGGCTTCTCCTACGAGCAGTACTTC. It translates to CASSIVGFSYEQYF.

The chain carries TRBV4-1 and TRBJ2-4; D possibly corresponds to TRBD2 (6 bases). Trimming left V 0 bases short and J 3 bases short, with 6 bases between. The CDR3 runs to 14 residues. The V gene's germline CDR1 is MGHRA and CDR2 YSYEKL. The CDR3 DNA reads as TGCGCCAGCAGCCAAGAGGGAGGCAAAAACATTCAGTACTTC. It codes for CASSQEGGKNIQYF.

V is TRBV14 and J is TRBJ2-3, with 10 bases fitting TRBD1. This CDR3 is 15 amino acids long. With V trimmed by 3 bases and J by 2 bases, 2 bases remained unmatched. The germline V gene encodes CDR1 SGHDN and CDR2 FVKESK. The CDR3 nucleotides read TGTGCCAGCAGCCAGGGACAGGGGATCACAGATACGCAGTATTTT. Translation gives CASSQGQGITDTQYF.

This chain uses TRBV4-2 with TRBJ2-3, with TRBD2 matching 10 bases. The J segment lost 2 bases and the V segment lost 2 bases, leaving 4 bases of the junction unmatched. Germline V lookup: CDR1 LGHNA, CDR2 YNFKEQ. The CDR3 spans 16 residues. CDR3 amino acids: CASSQPLAGYTDTQYF. CDR3 nucleotides: TGTGCCAGCAGCCAACCACTAGCGGGGTACACAGATACGCAGTATTTT.

This clone has only one observation. The chain links TRBV28 to TRBJ2-5, with D perhaps matching TRBD2 (6 bases). The germline gives CDR1 MDHEN, CDR2 SYDVKM. This CDR3 comprises 16 residues. The V and J ends lost 4 bases and 5 bases respectively, with 20 bases between them. CDR3 bases: TGTGCCAGCAGTTCATTCCGGGGGACCCCCCAGGAGACCCAGTACTTC. Protein sequence: CASSSFRGTPQETQYF.

J is TRBJ2-3 and V is TRBV5-5; D call uncertain. V was trimmed by 0 bases and J by 0 bases, leaving 14 bases between them. This CDR3 spans 17 amino acids. Germline values: CDR1 SGHKS, CDR2 YYEKEE (reference sequence). The CDR3 nucleotides read TGTGCCAGCAGCTTGGTCCAACTGAGTTTAAGCACAGATACGCAGTATTTT. This translates into CASSLVQLSLSTDTQYF.

The genes are TRBV7-9 and TRBJ1-2; D is possibly TRBD1 (5 bases). Trimming removed 1 base from V and 4 bases from J, with 25 bases in between. The CDR3 is 19 amino acids. Germline lookup yields CDR1 SEHNR and CDR2 FQNEAQ (reference sequence). CDR3 region: CASSLGQGMSSHLLYGYTF. The CDR3 DNA reads TGTGCCAGCAGCTTAGGGCAGGGAATGAGTAGTCACCTCCTCTATGGCTACACCTTC.

Comments on this clone: Other DNA sequences within the sample encode an identical CDR3. The J gene is TRBJ1-1, the V gene TRBV7-2; no firm D call. Germline loops: CDR1 SGHTA, CDR2 FQGNSA. There are 13 residues in the CDR3. Trimming stripped 1 base from V and 1 base from J, with 4 bases between. CDR3 protein: CASSLVRNTEAFF. The CDR3 nucleotides are TGTGCCAGCAGCTTAGTCCGGAACACTGAAGCTTTCTTT.

The chain recombines TRBV29-1 with TRBJ2-5; 8 nucleotides align to TRBD2. Germline lookup yields CDR1 SQVTM and CDR2 ANQGSEA. V lost 4 bases, J lost 0 bases, and 4 bases stayed unmatched. CDR3 length: 14 amino acids. The CDR3 region is CSVVLAGHQETQYF. CDR3 coding DNA: TGCAGCGTTGTGCTAGCGGGCCACCAAGAGACCCAGTACTTC.

The chain recombines TRBV27 with TRBJ1-1; TRBD1 is a possible D gene (6 bases). The CDR3 is made up of 16 amino acids. The V and J ends lost 5 bases and 0 bases respectively, with 16 bases between them. In germline, CDR1 is MNHEY, CDR2 SMNVEV (reference sequence). In DNA form, the CDR3 reads TGTGCCAGCAGTGGGTCAGGGAGGGGGATGAACACTGAAGCTTTCTTT. It is translated as CASSGSGRGMNTEAFF.

This clone was counted a single time. Other DNA sequences of this sample code for an identical CDR3. The chain couples TRBV5-1 to TRBJ1-1; possible D gene TRBD1, 6 bases. This CDR3 comprises 14 residues. Trimming cost V 0 bases and J 0 bases, with 6 bases left between them. Germline-derived CDR1 and CDR2 are SGHRS and YFSETQ. The CDR3 bases are TGCGCCAGCAGCTTGGGACAGGTGAACACTGAAGCTTTCTTT. Amino acid sequence: CASSLGQVNTEAFF.

The chain has TRBV28 and TRBJ2-7; 8 bases agree with TRBD2. Germline lookup yields CDR1 MDHEN and CDR2 SYDVKM. Germline trimming cut 1 base from V and 9 bases from J; bases unmatched to any gene: 8. There are 14 residues in the CDR3. The CDR3 spells CASSLSRIAGRQYV. DNA of the CDR3: TGTGCCAGCAGTTTATCACGAATAGCGGGAAGGCAGTACGTC.

To note about this clone: A read error may produce the germline difference seen at one junction end. The gene calls are TRBV5-6 and TRBJ2-1, with TRBD2 matching over 13 bases. Germline CDR1 SGHDT, CDR2 YYEEEE. The CDR3 is 14 amino acids. The CDR3 loop is CAGREGLAGNEQFF. CDR3 DNA sequence: TGTGCCGGCAGGGAGGGACTAGCGGGGAATGAGCAGTTCTTC.

V is TRBV6-6 and J is TRBJ2-1; 7 bases are a match to TRBD1. CDR1 MNHNY and CDR2 SVGAGI come from the germline V gene (reference sequence). V dropped 0 bases and J dropped 0; count of bases not matched to a gene: 2. CDR3 length: 16 residues. CDR3 DNA sequence: TGTGCCAGCAGTTACTCCAGACAGGGCTCCTACAATGAGCAGTTCTTC. Residues: CASSYSRQGSYNEQFF.

Here the CDR3 reads CASSSLDTRLNTEAFF. As DNA, the CDR3 is TGTGCCAGCAGCAGCTTAGATACGAGGTTGAACACTGAAGCTTTCTTT. The rearrangement joins TRBV7-6 to TRBJ1-1; D uncertain. V lost 5 bases, J lost 0 bases, and 16 bases lay in between. The CDR3 is 16 residues long. Germline-derived CDR1 and CDR2 are SGHVS and FNYEAQ.

This chain links TRBV19 with TRBJ2-1; possibly TRBD2 for D (6 bases). Germline V gene lookup returns CDR1 LNHDA and CDR2 SQIVND (reference sequence). V lost 1 base to trimming and J lost 7 bases, with 11 bases between them. The CDR3 totals 14 residues. CDR3 sequence (DNA): TGTGCCAGTAGTATAGGTACGGGAGTGAATGAGCAGTTCTTC. This encodes CASSIGTGVNEQFF. Full variable domain (rest looked up from reference TRBV19 and TRBJ2-1): DGGITQSPKYLFRKEGQNVTLSCEQNLNHDAMYWYRQDPGQGLRLIYYSQIVNDFQKGDIAEGYSVSREKKESFPLTVTSAQKNPTAFYLCASSIGTGVNEQFFGPGTRLTVL.

The count of this clone is one. V and J are TRBV9 and TRBJ2-1; 10 bases are shared with TRBD2. The V gene's germline CDR1 is SGDLS and CDR2 YYNGEE. The CDR3 is 16 residues long. The V segment lost 3 bases and the J segment 1 base; nucleotides outside the gene matches: 4. DNA of the CDR3: TGTGCCAGCAGCGACAAGCGGGGGGGATCCTACAATGAGCAGTTCTTC. The encoded protein is CASSDKRGGSYNEQFF.